Following are 20 T cell receptor beta chains from one sample sequenced in a study of T-cell reconstitution after alpha-beta-depleted transplantation in children. Researchers prepared the TCRbeta library using unique molecular identifiers, the study reports. TCRdb re-derived calls from the PCR reads in MiXCR, one entry per CDR3 protein. This repertoire shows roughly 490,000 distinct CDR3 sequences, more than 9.5% found once; its top ten account for 14%. Material: PBMCs, mostly from graft donor cells, obtained 180 days after TCRalphabeta/CD19-depleted stem cell transplant. These receptors all come from a female patient aged 2-10 years who had a stem cell transplant for aplastic anemia, so the T cells may come from the graft donor.

The genes are TRBV6-5 and TRBJ2-1, with D hard to call. The germline CDR1 and CDR2 sequences are MNHEY and SVGAGI. Trimming left V 2 bases short and J 2 bases short, with 10 bases between. The CDR3 is 15 amino acids. Written as DNA, the CDR3 is TGTGCCAGCAGTTACGCGAAGTCCCCCTACAATGAGCAGTTCTTC. Its translation is CASSYAKSPYNEQFF.

V is TRBV27 and J is TRBJ2-1, with 10 bases matching TRBD2. Trimming at V came to 3 bases and at J to 8 bases, leaving 7 bases not matched to a gene. Germline assignment: CDR1 MNHEY and CDR2 SMNVEV (reference sequence). The CDR3 sequence is 15 residues long. CDR3 sequence reads: CASSFASGRSHEQFF. DNA for the CDR3: TGTGCCAGCAGTTTTGCTAGCGGGAGATCGCATGAGCAGTTCTTC.

The table lists this clonotype with a few counts. The gene calls are TRBV24-1 and TRBJ2-1; TRBD2 is a possible D gene (5 bases). Germline CDR1 KGHDR, CDR2 SFDVKD. The CDR3 is 11 residues long. Trimming took 5 bases from V and 7 from J, leaving 5 bases between them. In nucleotides, the CDR3 is TGTGCCACCAGTGTAGCGAATGAGCAGTTCTTC. This encodes CATSVANEQFF.

The J gene is TRBJ1-5, the V gene TRBV4-1, with a possible D match to TRBD1 (5 bases). Germline values: CDR1 MGHRA, CDR2 YSYEKL. The CDR3 has 15 amino acids. Trimming shortened V by 5 bases and J by 6 bases, and 17 bases separated the two germline ends. CDR3 sequence: CASSSGGVLGQPQHF. As DNA, the CDR3 is TGCGCCAGCAGCTCCGGGGGGGTTCTGGGTCAGCCCCAGCATTTT.

The chain combines TRBV5-1 with TRBJ2-3; 8 nucleotides match TRBD2. Germline CDR1 is SGHRS and CDR2 is YFSETQ. The CDR3 is made up of 14 amino acids. With V trimmed by 4 bases and J by 6 bases, 7 bases remained unmatched. The CDR3 reads CASSASGSRDTQYF. The CDR3 DNA reads as TGCGCCAGCAGCGCCAGCGGGAGTAGGGATACGCAGTATTTT.

This clonotype was seen only a few times. The chain has TRBV25-1 and TRBJ1-6; tentative D call: TRBD1 (5 bases). Germline V lookup: CDR1 MGHDK, CDR2 SYGVNS. V lost 7 bases to trimming and J lost 1 base, with 8 bases between them. There are 14 residues in the CDR3. CDR3 sequence reads: CASTQGSYNSPLHF. Here the CDR3 DNA reads TGTGCCAGCACTCAGGGTTCCTATAATTCACCCCTCCACTTT.

This clonotype was observed many times. This sequence joins TRBV28 and TRBJ2-1, with TRBD1 matching over 8 bases. Germline lookup yields CDR1 MDHEN and CDR2 SYDVKM. The CDR3 length is 16 residues. V gave up 2 bases and J gave up 9 bases; unmatched junction bases: 12. This CDR3 reads CASSLVGQGIWGEQFF. The CDR3, as DNA: TGTGCCAGCAGTTTAGTCGGACAGGGAATCTGGGGTGAGCAGTTCTTC.

This clonotype was counted ten times or more. The chain uses TRBV5-6 and TRBJ2-1; a possible D gene is TRBD1 (5 bases). V lost 4 bases to trimming and J lost 9 bases, with 11 bases between them. Germline V lookup: CDR1 SGHDT, CDR2 YYEEEE. CDR3 length: 12 residues. CDR3 DNA: TGTGCCAGCAGCGTTGGGGCTAGTGAGCAGTTCTTC. It translates to CASSVGASEQFF.

In this sample, this clonotype turned up a few times. This chain connects TRBV29-1 to TRBJ2-1, with D perhaps assigned TRBD1 or TRBD2 (5 bases each). Germline V CDR1 and CDR2: SQVTM, ANQGSEA. This CDR3 comprises 13 residues. Trimming removed 4 bases at V and 5 bases at J, with 12 bases between. The CDR3 DNA sequence: TGCAGCGTTGGTGGGACGCGCCACAATGAGCAGTTCTTC. Amino acids: CSVGGTRHNEQFF.

This clonotype was found once. The rearrangement uses TRBV5-4 and TRBJ2-3; TRBD2 agrees at 15 bases. J was trimmed by 5 bases and V by 4 bases; bases with no gene match: 5. The germline V gene encodes CDR1 SGHNT and CDR2 YYREEE (reference sequence). The CDR3 has 16 residues. CDR3 protein: CASSLGTSGGIDTQYF. For the CDR3, the DNA is TGTGCCAGCAGCCTGGGGACTAGCGGGGGGATAGATACGCAGTATTTT.

The CDR3 protein is CASSAASGRMDEQFF. The CDR3 region has the DNA TGTGCCAGCAGCGCCGCTAGCGGGAGGATGGATGAGCAGTTCTTC. The rearrangement uses TRBV21-1 and TRBJ2-1; TRBD2, the table's D call, was not compared with the DNA. TRBV21-1 is a pseudogene segment. The CDR3 runs to 15 residues.

This clonotype was seen a few times. The rearrangement links TRBV7-2 to TRBJ1-2, with no clear D. Germline CDR1 and CDR2: SGHTA and FQGNSA. The CDR3 extends over 12 amino acids. The V end was cut by 5 bases, the J end by 8 bases, with 12 bases between. The CDR3 coding sequence is TGTGCCAGCAGCCACTGGTCGTGGGGCTACACCTTC. Its translation: CASSHWSWGYTF.

The chain employs TRBV6-2 or TRBV6-3 and TRBJ2-7; 7 bases match TRBD1. V lost 9 bases, J lost 7 bases, and 12 bases stayed unmatched. Germline V gene sequence: CDR1 MNHEY, CDR2 SVGEGT. The CDR3 has 13 residues. The CDR3 spells CASRDSPNQEQYF. Here the CDR3 DNA reads TGTGCCAGTCGGGACAGTCCAAATCAGGAGCAGTACTTC.

The chain carries TRBV4-2 and TRBJ2-7; a weak D match, TRBD2 (5 bases). CDR3 length: 15 amino acids. CDR1 is LGHNA, CDR2 YNFKEQ, per germline. V shed 1 base and J shed 2 bases, with 12 bases lying between them. The CDR3 loop reads CASSQGLAETYEQYF. In DNA form, the CDR3 reads TGTGCCAGCAGCCAAGGGCTAGCAGAGACCTACGAGCAGTACTTC.

The chain links TRBV7-2 to TRBJ2-3; TRBD2 agrees at 14 bases. The CDR3 runs to 14 residues. Trimming at V came to 7 bases and at J to 14 bases, leaving 11 bases not matched to a gene. Germline loops: CDR1 SGHTA, CDR2 FQGNSA. Here the CDR3 reads CASIPGLAGDKGYF. As DNA, the CDR3 is TGTGCCAGCATCCCGGGACTAGCGGGGGATAAGGGGTATTTT.

V gene TRBV6-1 combines with J gene TRBJ1-1, with TRBD1 as a possible D gene (5 bases). The germline CDR1 and CDR2 sequences are MNHNS and SASEGT. The CDR3 runs to 13 residues. Trimming pared 8 bases from V and 0 bases from J, leaving 10 bases between. The CDR3 DNA sequence: TGTGCCAGCTCCGGGGCAATGAACACTGAAGCTTTCTTT. Its translation: CASSGAMNTEAFF.

This clonotype was counted a few times. The V and J genes are TRBV20-1 and TRBJ2-4; 10 positions agree with TRBD1. The CDR3 extends over 14 amino acids. Germline CDR1 and CDR2: DFQATT and SNEGSKA (reference sequence). The junction had 7 bases not matched to a gene; V was cut back by 2 bases and J by 9 bases. The CDR3 DNA reads as TGCAGTGCTAGAACGACAGGGGGCAGGGGCATTCAGTACTTC. Residues: CSARTTGGRGIQYF.

This rearrangement joins TRBV19 to TRBJ2-2; TRBD2 might be the D (5 bases). The CDR3 is 16 amino acids. Trimming pared 7 bases from V and 4 bases from J, leaving 19 bases between. Germline CDR1 and CDR2: LNHDA and SQIVND (reference sequence). CDR3: CASTLLSSEGTGELFF. DNA for the CDR3: TGTGCCAGTACTTTGCTGTCGAGTGAGGGCACCGGGGAGCTGTTTTTT.

This clonotype was recorded once. This chain links TRBV6-1 with TRBJ1-2, with D hard to call. The CDR3 is 13 amino acids. Trimming took off 8 bases at V and 5 bases at J, with 15 bases between the two ends. Germline values: CDR1 MNHNS, CDR2 SASEGT. The CDR3 DNA is TGTGCCAGCGGCCCGGAGGGTAAGTATGGCTACACCTTC. It is translated as CASGPEGKYGYTF.

The chain has TRBV5-4 and TRBJ2-7, with 8 bases fitting TRBD2. J was trimmed by 3 bases and V by 4 bases; bases with no gene match: 12. The CDR3 is made up of 16 amino acids. Germline CDR1 reads SGHNT; CDR2 reads YYREEE (reference sequence). Written as DNA, the CDR3 is TGTGCCAGCAGCCTGGGGGGACTAGGAAGATTCTACGAGCAGTACTTC. Encoded protein: CASSLGGLGRFYEQYF.